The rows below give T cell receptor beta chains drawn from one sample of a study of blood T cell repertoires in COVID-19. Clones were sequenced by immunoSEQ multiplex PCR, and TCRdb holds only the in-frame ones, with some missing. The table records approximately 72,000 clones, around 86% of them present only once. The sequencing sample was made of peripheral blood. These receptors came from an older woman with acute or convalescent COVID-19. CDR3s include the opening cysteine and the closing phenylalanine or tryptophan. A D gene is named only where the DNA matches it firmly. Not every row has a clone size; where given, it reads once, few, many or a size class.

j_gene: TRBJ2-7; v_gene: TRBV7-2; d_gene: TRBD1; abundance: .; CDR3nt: TGTGCCAGCAGCTCACAGGGGGTACTCTACGAGCAGTACTTC; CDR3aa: CASSSQGVLYEQYF
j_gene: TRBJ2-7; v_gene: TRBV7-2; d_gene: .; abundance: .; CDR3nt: TGTGCCAGCAGCCTTACAGGGAACTCCTACGAGCAGTACTTC; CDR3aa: CASSLTGNSYEQYF
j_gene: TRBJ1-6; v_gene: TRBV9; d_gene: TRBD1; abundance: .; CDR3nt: TGTGCCAGCAGCGTACGACAGGGCGATTCACCCCTCCACTTT; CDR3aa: CASSVRQGDSPLHF
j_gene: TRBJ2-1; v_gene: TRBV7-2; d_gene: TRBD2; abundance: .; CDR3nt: TGTGCCAGCAGCTTAGGCGGGGGGGTTAATGAGCAGTTCTTC; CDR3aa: CASSLGGGVNEQFF
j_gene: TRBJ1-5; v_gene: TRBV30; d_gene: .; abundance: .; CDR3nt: TGTGCCTGGAGTGTCAGGGAAGGACAGCCCCAGCATTTT; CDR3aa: CAWSVREGQPQHF
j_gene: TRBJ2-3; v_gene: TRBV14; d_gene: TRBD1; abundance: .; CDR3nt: TGTGCCAGCAGCCGACGGACAGGGGGCGATACGCAGTATTTT; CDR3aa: CASSRRTGGDTQYF
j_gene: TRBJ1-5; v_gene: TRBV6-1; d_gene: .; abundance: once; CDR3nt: TGTGCCAGCAGTGAAGAAATGCCGTATGTGAGTCAGCCCCAGCATTTT; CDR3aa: CASSEEMPYVSQPQHF
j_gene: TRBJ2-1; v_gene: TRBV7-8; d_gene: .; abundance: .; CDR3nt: TGTGCCAGCAGCTTACCGCGGGGTCCCTACAATGAGCAGTTCTTC; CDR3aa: CASSLPRGPYNEQFF
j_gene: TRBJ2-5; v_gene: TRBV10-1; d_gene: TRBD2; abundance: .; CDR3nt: TGCGCCAGCAGCGTGACTAGCGGGGAGACCCAGTACTTC; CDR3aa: CASSVTSGETQYF
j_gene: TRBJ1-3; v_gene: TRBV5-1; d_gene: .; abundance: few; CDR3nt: TGCGCCAGCAGCCCGGTCACCCCGGGGGCTGGAAACACCATATATTTT; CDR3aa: CASSPVTPGAGNTIYF
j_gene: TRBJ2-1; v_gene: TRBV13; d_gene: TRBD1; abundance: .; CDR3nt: TGTGCCAGCAGCCCCGGACAGGGCGATGCGTATGAGCAGTTCTTC; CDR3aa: CASSPGQGDAYEQFF
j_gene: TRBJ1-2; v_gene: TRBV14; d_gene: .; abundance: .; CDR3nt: TGTGCCAGCAGCCAATCTCCTGGGGGCGGCTATGGCTACACCTTC; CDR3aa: CASSQSPGGGYGYTF
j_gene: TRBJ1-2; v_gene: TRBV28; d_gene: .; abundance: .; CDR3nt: TGTGCCAGCAGTTCAAACTATGGCTACACCTTC; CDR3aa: CASSSNYGYTF
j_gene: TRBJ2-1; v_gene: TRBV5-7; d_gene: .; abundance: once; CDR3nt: TGTGCCAGCAGCACAGACACAGACAATGAGCAGTTCTTC; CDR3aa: CASSTDTDNEQFF
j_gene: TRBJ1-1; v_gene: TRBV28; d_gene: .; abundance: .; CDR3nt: TGTGCCAGCAGTTTACAGGTTCAGACTGAAGCTTTCTTT; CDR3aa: CASSLQVQTEAFF
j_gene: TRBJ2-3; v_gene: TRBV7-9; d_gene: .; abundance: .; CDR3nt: TGTGCCAGCAGCTTCATGGCCAACACAGATACGCAGTATTTT; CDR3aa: CASSFMANTDTQYF
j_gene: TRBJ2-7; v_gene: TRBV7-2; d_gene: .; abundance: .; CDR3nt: TGTGCCAGCAGCTTAGCGGGGGGATCCTACGAGCAGTACTTC; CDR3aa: CASSLAGGSYEQYF
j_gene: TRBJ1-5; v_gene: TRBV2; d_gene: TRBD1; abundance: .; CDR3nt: TGTGCCAGCAGTGGGGAACAGGGGCCTTCCAATCAGCCCCAGCATTTT; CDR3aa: CASSGEQGPSNQPQHF
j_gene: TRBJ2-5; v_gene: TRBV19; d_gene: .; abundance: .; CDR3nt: TGTGCCAGTAGTCCCGGGACACTTCAAGAGACCCAGTACTTC; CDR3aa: CASSPGTLQETQYF
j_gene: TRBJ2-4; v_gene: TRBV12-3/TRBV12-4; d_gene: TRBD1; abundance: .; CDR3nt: TGTGCCAGCAGTTTAGCCGAGGGACAGGCAGATAACTTC; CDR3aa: CASSLAEGQADNF
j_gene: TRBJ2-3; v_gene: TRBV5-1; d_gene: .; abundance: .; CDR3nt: TGCGCCAGCAACTTGGCCCCGGGTTCCACAGATACGCAGTATTTT; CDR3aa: CASNLAPGSTDTQYF
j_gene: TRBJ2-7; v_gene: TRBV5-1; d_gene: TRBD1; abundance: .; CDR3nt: TGCGCCAGCAGCTTGCGGACAGGGGCCTACGAGCAGTACTTC; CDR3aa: CASSLRTGAYEQYF
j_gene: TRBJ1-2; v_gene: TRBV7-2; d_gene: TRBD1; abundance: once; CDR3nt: TGTGCCAGCAGCCCCCGACAGGGGGACGGTGGGGGCTACACCTTC; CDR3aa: CASSPRQGDGGGYTF
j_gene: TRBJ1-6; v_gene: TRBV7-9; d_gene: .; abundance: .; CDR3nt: TGTGCCAGCAGCTTAGAGGGGAGGTCACCCCTCCACTTT; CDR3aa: CASSLEGRSPLHF
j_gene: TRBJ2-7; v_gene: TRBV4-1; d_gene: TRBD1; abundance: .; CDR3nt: TGCGCCAGCAGCCAAGAGGGCCCCGGACAGGGGAGTAAGCAGTACTTC; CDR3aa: CASSQEGPGQGSKQYF
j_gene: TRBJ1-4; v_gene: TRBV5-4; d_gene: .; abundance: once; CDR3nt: TGTGCCAGCAGCTTTTCGGGTACTAATGAAAAACTGTTTTTT; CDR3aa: CASSFSGTNEKLFF
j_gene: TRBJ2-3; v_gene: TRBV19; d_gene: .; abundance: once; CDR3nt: TGTGCCAGTAGCGATCGGGGCACAGATACGCAGTATTTT; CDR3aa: CASSDRGTDTQYF
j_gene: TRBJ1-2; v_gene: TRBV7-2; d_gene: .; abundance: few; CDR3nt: TGTGCCAGCAGCTGGACAACGGCGGCGAGCTATGGCTACACCTTC; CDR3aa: CASSWTTAASYGYTF
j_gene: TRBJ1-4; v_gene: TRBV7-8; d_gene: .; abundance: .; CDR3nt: TGTGCCAGCAGCGCCACCGGGACAACTAATGAAAAACTGTTTTTT; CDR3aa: CASSATGTTNEKLFF
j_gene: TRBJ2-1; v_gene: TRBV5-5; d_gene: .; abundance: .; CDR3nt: TGTGCCAGCAGCTTGGAGGCTAGCCTCGCCTACAATGAGCAGTTCTTC; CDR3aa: CASSLEASLAYNEQFF
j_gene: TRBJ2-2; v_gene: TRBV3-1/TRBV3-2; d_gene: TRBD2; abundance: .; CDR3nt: TGTGCCAGCAGCCCCCCTCGAGCGGGGGGTGTCGGGGAGCTGTTTTTT; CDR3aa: CASSPPRAGGVGELFF
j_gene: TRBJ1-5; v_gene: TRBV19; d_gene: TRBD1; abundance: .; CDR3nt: TGTGCCAGTAGTACGACAGGGGGCACGGCTCAGCCCCAGCATTTT; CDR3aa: CASSTTGGTAQPQHF
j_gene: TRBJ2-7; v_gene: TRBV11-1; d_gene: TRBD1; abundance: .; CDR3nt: TGTGCCAGCAGCAGAGACCGGGACAGGGCCTACGAGCAGTACTTC; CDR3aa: CASSRDRDRAYEQYF
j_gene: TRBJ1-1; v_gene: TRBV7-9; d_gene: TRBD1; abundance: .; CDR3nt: TGTGCCAGCAGCTTCGGGACAGGGGAGGTTCTGAACACTGAAGCTTTCTTT; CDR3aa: CASSFGTGEVLNTEAFF
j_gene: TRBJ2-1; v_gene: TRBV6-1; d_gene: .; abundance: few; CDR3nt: TGTGCCAGCAGTGAAGAGCTGCGGGGTGACCCATACAATGAGCAGTTCTTC; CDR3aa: CASSEELRGDPYNEQFF
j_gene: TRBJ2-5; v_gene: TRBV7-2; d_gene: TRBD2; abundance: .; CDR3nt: TGTGCCAGCAGCCCACAGCGGGACTTCCAAGAGACCCAGTACTTC; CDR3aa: CASSPQRDFQETQYF
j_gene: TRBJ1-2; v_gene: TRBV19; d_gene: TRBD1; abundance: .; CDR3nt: TGTGCCAGTAGTACCGAAGACAGGGTTGGCGGCTACACCTTC; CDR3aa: CASSTEDRVGGYTF
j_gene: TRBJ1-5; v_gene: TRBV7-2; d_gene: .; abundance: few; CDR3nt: TGTGCCAGCAGCCTCGACAGGAAACAGCCCCAGCATTTT; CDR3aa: CASSLDRKQPQHF
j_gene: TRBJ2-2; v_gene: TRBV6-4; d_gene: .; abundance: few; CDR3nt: TGTGCCAGCAAGACCGAGGCGAACACCGGGGAGCTGTTTTTT; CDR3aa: CASKTEANTGELFF
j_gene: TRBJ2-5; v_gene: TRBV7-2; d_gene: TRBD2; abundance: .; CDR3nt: TGTGCCAGCAGCTTAGTTCTAGCGGGGTCCCAAGAGACCCAGTACTTC; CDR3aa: CASSLVLAGSQETQYF